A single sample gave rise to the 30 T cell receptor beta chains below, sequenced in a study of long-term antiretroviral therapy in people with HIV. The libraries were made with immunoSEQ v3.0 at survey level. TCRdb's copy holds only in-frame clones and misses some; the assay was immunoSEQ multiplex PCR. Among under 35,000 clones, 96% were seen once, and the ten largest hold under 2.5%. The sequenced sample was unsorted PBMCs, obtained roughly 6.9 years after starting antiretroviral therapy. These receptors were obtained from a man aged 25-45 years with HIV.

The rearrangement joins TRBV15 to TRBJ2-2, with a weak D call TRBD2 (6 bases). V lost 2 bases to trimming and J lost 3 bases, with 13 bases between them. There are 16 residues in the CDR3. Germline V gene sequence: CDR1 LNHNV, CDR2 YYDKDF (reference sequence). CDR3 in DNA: TGTGCCACCAGCAGATTTAGGACTACACACACCGGGGAGCTGTTTTTT. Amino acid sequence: CATSRFRTTHTGELFF.

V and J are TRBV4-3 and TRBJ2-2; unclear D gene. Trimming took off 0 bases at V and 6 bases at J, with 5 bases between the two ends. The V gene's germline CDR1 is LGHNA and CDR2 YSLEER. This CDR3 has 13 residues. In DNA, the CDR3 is TGCGCCAGCAGCCAAGAGGCGGCCGGGGAGCTGTTTTTT. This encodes CASSQEAAGELFF.

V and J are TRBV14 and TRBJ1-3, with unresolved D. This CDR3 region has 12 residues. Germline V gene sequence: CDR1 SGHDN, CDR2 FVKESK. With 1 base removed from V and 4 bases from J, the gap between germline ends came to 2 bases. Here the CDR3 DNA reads TGTGCCAGCAGCCAAGCAGGAAACACCATATATTTT. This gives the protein CASSQAGNTIYF.

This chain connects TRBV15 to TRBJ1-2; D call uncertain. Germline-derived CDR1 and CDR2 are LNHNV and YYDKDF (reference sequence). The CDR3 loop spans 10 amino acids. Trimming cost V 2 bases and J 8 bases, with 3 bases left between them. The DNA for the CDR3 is TGTGCCACCAGCAGAACGGGCTACACCTTC. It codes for CATSRTGYTF.

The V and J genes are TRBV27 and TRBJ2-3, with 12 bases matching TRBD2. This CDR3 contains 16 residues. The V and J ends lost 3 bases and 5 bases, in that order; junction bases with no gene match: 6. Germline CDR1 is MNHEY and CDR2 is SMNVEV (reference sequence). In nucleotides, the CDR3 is TGTGCCAGCAGTTTTTCTAGCGGGAGGGCCTTAGATACGCAGTATTTT. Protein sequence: CASSFSSGRALDTQYF.

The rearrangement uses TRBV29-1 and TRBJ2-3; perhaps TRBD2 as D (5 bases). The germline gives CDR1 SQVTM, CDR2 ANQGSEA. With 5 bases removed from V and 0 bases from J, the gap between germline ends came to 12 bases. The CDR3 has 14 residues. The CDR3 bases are TGCAGCGTTCTAGCTCAAACTAGCACAGATACGCAGTATTTT. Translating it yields CSVLAQTSTDTQYF.

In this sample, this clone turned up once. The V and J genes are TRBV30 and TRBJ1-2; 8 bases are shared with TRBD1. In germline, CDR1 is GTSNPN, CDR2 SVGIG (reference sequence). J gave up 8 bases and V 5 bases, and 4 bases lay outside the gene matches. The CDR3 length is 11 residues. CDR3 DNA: TGTGCCTGGGTCCAGGGGGCCGGCTACACCTTC. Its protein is CAWVQGAGYTF.

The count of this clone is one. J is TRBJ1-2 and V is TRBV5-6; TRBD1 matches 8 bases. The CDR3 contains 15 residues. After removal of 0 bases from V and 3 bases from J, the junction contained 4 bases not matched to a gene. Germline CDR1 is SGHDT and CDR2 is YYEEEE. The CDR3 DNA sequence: TGTGCCAGCAGCTTGGGCCCACAGGGGGACTATGGCTACACCTTC. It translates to CASSLGPQGDYGYTF.

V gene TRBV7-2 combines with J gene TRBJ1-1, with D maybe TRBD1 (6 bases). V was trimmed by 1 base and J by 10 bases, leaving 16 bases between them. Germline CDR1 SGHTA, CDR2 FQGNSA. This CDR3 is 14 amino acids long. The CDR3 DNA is TGTGCCAGCAGCTTAGACCCACAGGGCCGGCCAGCTTTCTTT. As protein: CASSLDPQGRPAFF.

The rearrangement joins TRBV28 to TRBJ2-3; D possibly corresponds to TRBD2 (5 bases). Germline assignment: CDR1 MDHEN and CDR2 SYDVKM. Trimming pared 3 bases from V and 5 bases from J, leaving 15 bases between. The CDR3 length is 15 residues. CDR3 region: CASSFLSGGGDTQYF. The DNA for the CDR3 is TGTGCCAGCAGTTTTTTGTCAGGAGGAGGAGATACGCAGTATTTT. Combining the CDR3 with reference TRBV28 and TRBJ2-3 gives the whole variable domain DVKVTQSSRYLVKRTGEKVFLECVQDMDHENMFWYRQDPGLGLRLIYFSYDVKMKEKGDIPEGYSVSREKKERFSLILESASTNQTSMYLCASSFLSGGGDTQYFGPGTRLTVL.

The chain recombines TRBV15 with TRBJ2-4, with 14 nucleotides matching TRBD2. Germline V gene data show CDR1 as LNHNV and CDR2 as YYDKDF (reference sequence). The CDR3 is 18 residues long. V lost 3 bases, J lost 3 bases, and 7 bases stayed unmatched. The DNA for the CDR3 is TGTGCCACCAGCAGGGGACTAGCGGGGGAAGTCGTCAAAAACATTCAGTACTTC. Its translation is CATSRGLAGEVVKNIQYF.

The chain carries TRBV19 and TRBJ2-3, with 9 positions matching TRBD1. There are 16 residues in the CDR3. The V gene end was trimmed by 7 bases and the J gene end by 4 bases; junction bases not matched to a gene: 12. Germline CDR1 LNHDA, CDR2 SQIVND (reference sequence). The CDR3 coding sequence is TGTGCCAGTACCGGACAGGGGCTTTGGGGGGCAGATACGCAGTATTTT. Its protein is CASTGQGLWGADTQYF.

As DNA, the CDR3 is TGTGCCAGCAGCTTAGGACTAATCCATGAGCAGTTCTTC. The encoded protein is CASSLGLIHEQFF. The V gene is TRBV11-2, the J gene TRBJ2-1, with TRBD2 as a possible D gene (5 bases). The germline V and J ends were trimmed by 1 base and 8 bases, with 9 bases remaining between them. CDR1 and CDR2 from the germline V gene are SGHAT and FQNNGV. The CDR3 runs 13 residues.

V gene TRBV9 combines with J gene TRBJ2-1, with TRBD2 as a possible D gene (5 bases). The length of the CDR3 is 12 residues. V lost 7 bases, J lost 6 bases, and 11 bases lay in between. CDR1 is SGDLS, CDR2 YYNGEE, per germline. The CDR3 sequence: CASGRAPNEQFF. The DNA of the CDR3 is TGTGCCAGCGGGCGGGCCCCCAATGAGCAGTTCTTC.

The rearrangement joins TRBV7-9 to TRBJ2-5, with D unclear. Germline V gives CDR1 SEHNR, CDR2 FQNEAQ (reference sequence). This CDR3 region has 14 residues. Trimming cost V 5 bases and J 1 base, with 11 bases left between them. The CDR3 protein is CASSPRVIQETQYF. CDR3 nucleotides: TGTGCCAGCAGCCCCCGTGTGATCCAAGAGACCCAGTACTTC.

This chain's CDR3 is CASSSRTSGVSTDTQYF. As DNA, the CDR3 is TGTGCCAGCAGCTCGCGGACTAGCGGGGTTAGCACAGATACGCAGTATTTT. The J gene is TRBJ2-3, the V gene TRBV9; TRBD2 agrees at 12 bases. The J segment lost 0 bases and the V segment lost 4 bases, leaving 6 bases of the junction unmatched. Germline lookup yields CDR1 SGDLS and CDR2 YYNGEE. This CDR3 comprises 17 residues.

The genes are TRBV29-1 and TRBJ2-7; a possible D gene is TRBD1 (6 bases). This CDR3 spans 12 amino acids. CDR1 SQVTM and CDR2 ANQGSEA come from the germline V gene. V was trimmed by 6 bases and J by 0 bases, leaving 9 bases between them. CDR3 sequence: CSVRGGSYEQYF. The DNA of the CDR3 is TGCAGCGTAAGAGGGGGCTCCTACGAGCAGTACTTC.

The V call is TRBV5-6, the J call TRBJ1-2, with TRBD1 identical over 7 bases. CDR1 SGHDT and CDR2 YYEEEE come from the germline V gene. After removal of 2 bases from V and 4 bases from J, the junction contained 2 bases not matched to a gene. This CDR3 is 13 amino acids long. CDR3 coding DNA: TGTGCCAGCAGCTTAACAGGGGTCTATGGCTACACCTTC. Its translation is CASSLTGVYGYTF.

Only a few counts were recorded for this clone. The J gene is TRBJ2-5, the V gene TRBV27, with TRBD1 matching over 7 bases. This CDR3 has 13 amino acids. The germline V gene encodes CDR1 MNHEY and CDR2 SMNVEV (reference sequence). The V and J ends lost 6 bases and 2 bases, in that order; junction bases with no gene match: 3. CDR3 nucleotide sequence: TGTGCCAGCAGGGGGGACAGACAAGAGACCCAGTACTTC. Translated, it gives CASRGDRQETQYF.

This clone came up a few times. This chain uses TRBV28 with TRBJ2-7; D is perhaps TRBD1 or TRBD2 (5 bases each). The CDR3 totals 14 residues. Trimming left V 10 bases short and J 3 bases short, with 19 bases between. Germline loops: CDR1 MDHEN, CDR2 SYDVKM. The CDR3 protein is CATDPGRDHYEQYF. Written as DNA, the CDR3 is TGTGCCACCGACCCGGGCAGGGACCACTACGAGCAGTACTTC.

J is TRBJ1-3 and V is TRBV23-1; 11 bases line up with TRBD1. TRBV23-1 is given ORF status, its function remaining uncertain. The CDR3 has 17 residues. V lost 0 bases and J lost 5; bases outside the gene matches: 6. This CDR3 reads CASSQSGTGGTRNTIYF. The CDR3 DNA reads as TGCGCCAGCAGTCAATCGGGGACAGGGGGGACAAGAAACACCATATATTTT.

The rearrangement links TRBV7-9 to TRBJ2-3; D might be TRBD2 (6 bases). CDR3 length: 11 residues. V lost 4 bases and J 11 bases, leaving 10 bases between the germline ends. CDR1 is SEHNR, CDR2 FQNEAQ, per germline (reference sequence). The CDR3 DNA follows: TGTGCCAGCAGCTGGGGGGTTTGGCAGTATTTT. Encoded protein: CASSWGVWQYF.

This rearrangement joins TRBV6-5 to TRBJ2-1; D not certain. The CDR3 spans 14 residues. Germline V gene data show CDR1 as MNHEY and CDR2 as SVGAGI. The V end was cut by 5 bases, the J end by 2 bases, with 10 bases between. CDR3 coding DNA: TGTGCCAGCAGTACTACACCTCCCTACAATGAGCAGTTCTTC. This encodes CASSTTPPYNEQFF.

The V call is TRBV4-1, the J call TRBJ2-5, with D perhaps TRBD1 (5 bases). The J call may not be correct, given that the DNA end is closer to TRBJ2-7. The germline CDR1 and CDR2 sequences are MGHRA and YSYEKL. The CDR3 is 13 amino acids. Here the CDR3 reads CASSQVQGSEQYF. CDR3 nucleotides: TGCGCCAGCAGCCAAGTGCAGGGTTCCGAGCAGTACTTC.

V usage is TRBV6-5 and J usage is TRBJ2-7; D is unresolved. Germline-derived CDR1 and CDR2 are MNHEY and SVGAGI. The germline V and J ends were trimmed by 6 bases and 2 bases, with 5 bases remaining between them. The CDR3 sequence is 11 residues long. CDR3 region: CASRTPYEQYF. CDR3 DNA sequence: TGTGCCAGCAGAACTCCCTACGAGCAGTACTTC.

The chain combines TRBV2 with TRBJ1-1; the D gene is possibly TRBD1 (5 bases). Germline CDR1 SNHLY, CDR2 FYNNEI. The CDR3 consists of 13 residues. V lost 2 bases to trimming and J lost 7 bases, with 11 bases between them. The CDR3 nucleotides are TGTGCCAGCAGTGAACAGGGAGGGATTGAAGCTTTCTTT. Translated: CASSEQGGIEAFF.

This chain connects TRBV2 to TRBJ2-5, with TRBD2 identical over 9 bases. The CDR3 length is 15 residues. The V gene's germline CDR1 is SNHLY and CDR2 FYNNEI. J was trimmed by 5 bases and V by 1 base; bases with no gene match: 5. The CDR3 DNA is TGTGCCAGCAGTGAAGGCGGGGGGGGTGGTGAGACCCAGTACTTC. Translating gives CASSEGGGGGETQYF.

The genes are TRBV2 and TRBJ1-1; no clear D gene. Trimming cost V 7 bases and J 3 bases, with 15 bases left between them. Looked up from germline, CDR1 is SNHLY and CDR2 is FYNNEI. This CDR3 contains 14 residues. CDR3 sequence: CASNVGREDTEAFF. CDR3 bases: TGTGCCAGCAATGTCGGGAGGGAGGACACTGAAGCTTTCTTT.

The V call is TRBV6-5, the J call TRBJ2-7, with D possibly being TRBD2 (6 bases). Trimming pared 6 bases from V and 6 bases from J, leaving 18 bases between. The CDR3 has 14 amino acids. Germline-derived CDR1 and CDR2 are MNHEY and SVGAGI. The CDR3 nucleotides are TGTGCCAGCAGCTTGGCGGGACCCTCGGTCGAGCAGTACTTC. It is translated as CASSLAGPSVEQYF.

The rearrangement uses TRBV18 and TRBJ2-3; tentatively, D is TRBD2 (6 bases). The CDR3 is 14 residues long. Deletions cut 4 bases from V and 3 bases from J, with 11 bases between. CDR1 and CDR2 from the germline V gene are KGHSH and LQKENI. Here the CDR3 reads CASSRRGATDTQYF. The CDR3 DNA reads TGTGCCAGCTCACGGCGCGGGGCTACAGATACGCAGTATTTT.